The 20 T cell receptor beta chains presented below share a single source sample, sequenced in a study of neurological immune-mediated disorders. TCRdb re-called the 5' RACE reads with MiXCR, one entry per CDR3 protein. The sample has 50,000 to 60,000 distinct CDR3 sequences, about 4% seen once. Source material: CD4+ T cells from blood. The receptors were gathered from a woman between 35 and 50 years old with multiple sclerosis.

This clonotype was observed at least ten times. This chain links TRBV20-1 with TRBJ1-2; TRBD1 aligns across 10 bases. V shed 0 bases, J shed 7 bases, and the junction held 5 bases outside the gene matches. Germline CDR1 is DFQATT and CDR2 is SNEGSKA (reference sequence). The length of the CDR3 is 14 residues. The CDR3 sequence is CSARDLWTGGGYTF. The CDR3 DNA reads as TGCAGTGCTAGAGACCTCTGGACAGGGGGTGGCTACACCTTC.

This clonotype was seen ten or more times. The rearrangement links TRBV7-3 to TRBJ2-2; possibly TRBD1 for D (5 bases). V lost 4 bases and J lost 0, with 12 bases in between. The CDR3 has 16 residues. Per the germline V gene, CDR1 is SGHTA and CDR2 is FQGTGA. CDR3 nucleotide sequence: TGTGCCAGCAGCTGGGTTAGGGGCGCGAACACCGGGGAGCTGTTTTTT. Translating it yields CASSWVRGANTGELFF.

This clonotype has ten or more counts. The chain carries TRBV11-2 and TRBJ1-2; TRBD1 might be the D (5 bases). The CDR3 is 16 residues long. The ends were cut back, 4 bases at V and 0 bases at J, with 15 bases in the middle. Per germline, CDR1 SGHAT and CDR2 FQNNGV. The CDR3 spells CASSSPGTGANYGYTF. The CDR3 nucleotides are TGTGCCAGCAGCTCCCCCGGGACGGGAGCTAACTATGGCTACACCTTC.

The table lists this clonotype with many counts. CDR3 sequence: CASSLRGSGQGAAYGYTF. The DNA for the CDR3 is TGTGCCAGCAGCTTGAGAGGTTCCGGGCAGGGGGCAGCATATGGCTACACCTTC. V is TRBV5-5 and J is TRBJ1-2; 8 bases agree with TRBD1. The length of the CDR3 is 18 residues. Germline lookup yields CDR1 SGHKS and CDR2 YYEKEE (reference sequence). V trimming: 1 base; J trimming: 5 bases; junction bases outside the gene matches: 16. The full variable domain, in which reference TRBV5-5 and TRBJ1-2 provide the parts outside the CDR3, is DAGVTQSPTHLIKTRGQQVTLRCSPISGHKSVSWYQQVLGQGPQFIFQYYEKEERGRGNFPDRFSARQFPNYSSELNVNALLLGDSALYLCASSLRGSGQGAAYGYTFGSGTRLTVV.

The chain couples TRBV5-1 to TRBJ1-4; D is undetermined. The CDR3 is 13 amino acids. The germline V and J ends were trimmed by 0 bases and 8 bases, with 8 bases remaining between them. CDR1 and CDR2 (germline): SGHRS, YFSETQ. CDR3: CASSLEVTEKLFF. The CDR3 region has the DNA TGCGCCAGCAGCTTGGAGGTTACAGAAAAACTGTTTTTT.

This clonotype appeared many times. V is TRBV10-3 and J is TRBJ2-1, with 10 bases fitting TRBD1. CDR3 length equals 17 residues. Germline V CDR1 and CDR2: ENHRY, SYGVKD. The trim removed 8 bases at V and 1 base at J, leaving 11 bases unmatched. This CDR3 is CAIARTGGSSSYNEQFF. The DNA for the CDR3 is TGTGCCATCGCAAGGACAGGGGGGTCTTCTTCCTACAATGAGCAGTTCTTC.

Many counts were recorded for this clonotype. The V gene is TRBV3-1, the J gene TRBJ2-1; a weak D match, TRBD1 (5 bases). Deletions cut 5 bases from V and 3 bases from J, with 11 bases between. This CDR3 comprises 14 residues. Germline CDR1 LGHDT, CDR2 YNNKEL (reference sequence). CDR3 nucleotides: TGTGCCAGCAGCACACAGGCTAGCTACAATGAGCAGTTCTTC. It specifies CASSTQASYNEQFF.

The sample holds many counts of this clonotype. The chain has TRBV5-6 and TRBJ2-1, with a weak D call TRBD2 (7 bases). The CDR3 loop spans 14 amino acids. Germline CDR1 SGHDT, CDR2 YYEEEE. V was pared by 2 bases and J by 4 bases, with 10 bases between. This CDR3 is CASSFGGRYNEQFF. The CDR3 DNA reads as TGTGCCAGCAGCTTCGGGGGGCGTTACAATGAGCAGTTCTTC.

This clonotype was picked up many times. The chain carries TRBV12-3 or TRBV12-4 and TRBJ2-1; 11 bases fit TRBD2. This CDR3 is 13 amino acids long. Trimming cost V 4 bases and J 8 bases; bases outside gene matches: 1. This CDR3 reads CASSYSGGDEQFF. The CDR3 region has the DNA TGTGCCAGCAGTTATAGCGGGGGGGATGAGCAGTTCTTC.

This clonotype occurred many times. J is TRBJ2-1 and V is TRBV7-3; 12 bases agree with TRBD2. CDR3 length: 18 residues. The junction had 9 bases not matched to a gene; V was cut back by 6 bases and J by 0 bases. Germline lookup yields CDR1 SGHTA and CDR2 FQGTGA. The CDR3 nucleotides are TGTGCCAGCAGTCACAAGACTAGCGGGGGCTCCTCCTACAATGAGCAGTTCTTC. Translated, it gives CASSHKTSGGSSYNEQFF. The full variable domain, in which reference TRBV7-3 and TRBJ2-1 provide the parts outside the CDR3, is GAGVSQTPSNKVTEKGKYVELRCDPISGHTALYWYRQSLGQGPEFLIYFQGTGAADDSGLPNDRFFAVRPEGSVSTLKIQRTERGDSAVYLCASSHKTSGGSSYNEQFFGPGTRLTVL.

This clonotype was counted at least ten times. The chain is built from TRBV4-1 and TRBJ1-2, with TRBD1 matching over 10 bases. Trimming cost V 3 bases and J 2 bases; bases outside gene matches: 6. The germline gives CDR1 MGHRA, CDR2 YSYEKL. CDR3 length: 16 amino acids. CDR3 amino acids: CASSQPRTGGNYGYTF. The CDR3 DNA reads TGCGCCAGCAGCCAGCCCAGGACAGGGGGAAACTATGGCTACACCTTC.

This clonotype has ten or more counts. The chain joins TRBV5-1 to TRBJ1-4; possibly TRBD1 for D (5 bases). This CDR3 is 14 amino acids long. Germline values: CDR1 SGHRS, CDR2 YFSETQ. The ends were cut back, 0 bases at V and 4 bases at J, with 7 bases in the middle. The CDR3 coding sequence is TGCGCCAGCAGCTTGGCCAGGGTTAATGAAAAACTGTTTTTT. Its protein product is CASSLARVNEKLFF.

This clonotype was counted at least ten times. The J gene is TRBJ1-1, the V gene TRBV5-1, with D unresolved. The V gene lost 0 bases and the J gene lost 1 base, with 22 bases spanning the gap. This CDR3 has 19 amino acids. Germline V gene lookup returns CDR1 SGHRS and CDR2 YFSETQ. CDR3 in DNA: TGCGCCAGCAGCTTGGCCCCCGGTTTTGTGGAACGGTCGAACACTGAAGCTTTCTTT. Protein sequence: CASSLAPGFVERSNTEAFF.

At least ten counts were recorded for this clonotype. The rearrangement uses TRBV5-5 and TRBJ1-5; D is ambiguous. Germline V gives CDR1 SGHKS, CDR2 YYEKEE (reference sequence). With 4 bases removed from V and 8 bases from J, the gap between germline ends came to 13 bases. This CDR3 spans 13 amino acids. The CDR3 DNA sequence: TGTGCCAGCAGCCCGGACCCGAGTGAGCCCCAGCATTTT. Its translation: CASSPDPSEPQHF.

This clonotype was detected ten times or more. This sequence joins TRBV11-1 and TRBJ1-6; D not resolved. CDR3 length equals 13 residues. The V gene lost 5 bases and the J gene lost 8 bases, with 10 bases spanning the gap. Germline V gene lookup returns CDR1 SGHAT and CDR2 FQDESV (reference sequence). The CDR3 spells CASSLHLDSPLHF. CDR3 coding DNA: TGTGCCAGCAGCCTCCACCTCGATTCACCCCTCCACTTT. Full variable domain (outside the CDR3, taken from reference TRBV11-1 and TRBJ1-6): EAEVAQSPRYKITEKSQAVAFWCDPISGHATLYWYRQILGQGPELLVQFQDESVVDDSQLPKDRFSAERLKGVDSTLKIQPAELGDSAMYLCASSLHLDSPLHFGNGTRLTVT.

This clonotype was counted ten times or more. The CDR3 loop is CASSSQRSGGVNEQFF. The DNA of the CDR3 is TGTGCCAGCAGCTCCCAAAGGAGCGGGGGGGTGAATGAGCAGTTCTTC. The gene calls are TRBV13 and TRBJ2-1; 10 nucleotides align to TRBD2. The germline V gene has CDR1 PRHDT and CDR2 FYEKMQ (reference sequence). CDR3 length: 16 residues. V lost 4 bases, J lost 7 bases, and 10 bases stayed unmatched.

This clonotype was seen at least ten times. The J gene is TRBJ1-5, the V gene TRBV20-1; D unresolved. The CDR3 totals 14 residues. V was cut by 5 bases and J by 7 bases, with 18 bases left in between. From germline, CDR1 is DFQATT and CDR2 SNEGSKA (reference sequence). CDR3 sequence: CSARGVQAQQPQHF. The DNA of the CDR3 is TGCAGTGCTCGAGGAGTCCAGGCCCAACAGCCCCAGCATTTT.

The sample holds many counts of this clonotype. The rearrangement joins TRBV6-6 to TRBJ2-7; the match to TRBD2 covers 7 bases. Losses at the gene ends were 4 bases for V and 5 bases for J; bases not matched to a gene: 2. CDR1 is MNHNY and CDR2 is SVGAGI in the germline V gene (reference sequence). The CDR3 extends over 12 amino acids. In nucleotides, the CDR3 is TGTGCCAGCAGTTCCCGGGGGGACGAGCAGTACTTC. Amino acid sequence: CASSSRGDEQYF.

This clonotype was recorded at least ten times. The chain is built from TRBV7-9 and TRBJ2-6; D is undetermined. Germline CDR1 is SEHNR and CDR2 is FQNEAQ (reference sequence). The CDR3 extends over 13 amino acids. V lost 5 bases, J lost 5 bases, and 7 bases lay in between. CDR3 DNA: TGTGCCAGCAGCCATACCAGGGCCAACGTCCTGACTTTC. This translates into CASSHTRANVLTF.

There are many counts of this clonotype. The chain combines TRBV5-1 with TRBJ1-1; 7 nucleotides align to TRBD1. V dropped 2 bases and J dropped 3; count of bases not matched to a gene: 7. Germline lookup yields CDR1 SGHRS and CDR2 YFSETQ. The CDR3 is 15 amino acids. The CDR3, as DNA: TGCGCCAGCAGCTTTCGTAACAGGGGTGACACTGAAGCTTTCTTT. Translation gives CASSFRNRGDTEAFF.